The present T cell receptor beta chain was sequenced within a study of T cell changes during pregnancy in multiple sclerosis. Germline-derived CDR1 and CDR2 are SGHNT and YYREEE (reference sequence). This CDR3 region has 17 residues. V gave up 4 bases and J gave up 4 bases; unmatched junction bases: 12. This clone appeared a single time. The protocol was immunoSEQ multiplex PCR, while the TCRdb copy is restricted to in-frame clones and leaves out a portion. This repertoire shows roughly 93,000 clones, about 91% found once; its top ten account for about 2%. This specimen was peripheral blood, taken after pregnancy. This rearrangement joins TRBV5-4 to TRBJ2-2; 8 nucleotides agree with TRBD2. This clonotype originated in a female donor in good health, enrolled as a control in a pregnancy study. The CDR3 spells CASSPEGVAGITGELFF. The CDR3 coding sequence is TGTGCCAGCAGCCCCGAGGGAGTAGCGGGGATCACCGGGGAGCTGTTTTTT.